The 3 T cell receptor beta chains below come from one sample, sequenced in a study of blood T cell repertoires in COVID-19. Repertoires were generated with immunoSEQ multiplex PCR, while TCRdb's copy carries only in-frame clones and drops some. The table has some 110,000 clones, about 80% seen once. Sequencing was done on a sample of peripheral blood. The receptor source for this set is an older woman with acute or convalescent COVID-19.

The V call is TRBV6-6, the J call TRBJ1-1, with a tentative D call TRBD1 (6 bases). Germline assignment: CDR1 MNHNY and CDR2 SVGAGI (reference sequence). Trimming pared 0 bases from V and 5 bases from J, leaving 13 bases between. The CDR3 contains 15 residues. CDR3 residues: CASSYSGEGGTEAFF. CDR3 nucleotides: TGTGCCAGCAGTTACTCAGGGGAAGGGGGAACTGAAGCTTTCTTT.

The chain combines TRBV11-2 with TRBJ1-1, with D unclear. The germline V gene has CDR1 SGHAT and CDR2 FQNNGV. The CDR3 loop spans 12 amino acids. Between the trimmed V and J ends, which lost 1 base and 7 bases, there was a span of 7 bases. The CDR3 DNA is TGTGCCAGCAGCTTAGTTTCTGTTGAAGCTTTCTTT. Amino acids: CASSLVSVEAFF.

The chain uses TRBV3-1 (or the pseudogene TRBV3-2) and TRBJ2-1, with D perhaps TRBD1 (5 bases). The V end was cut by 3 bases, the J end by 5 bases, with 8 bases between. Germline CDR1 LGHDT, CDR2 YNNKEL (reference sequence). The CDR3 is 13 amino acids. This chain's CDR3 is CASSHGANNEQFF. In DNA form, the CDR3 reads TGTGCCAGCAGCCATGGGGCAAACAATGAGCAGTTCTTC.